This T cell receptor beta chain is from a study of blood T cell repertoires in COVID-19. Study as a whole: Acute and convalescent COVID-19 samples came from the United States, Italy and Spain. T cells, B-cell-depleted T cells, or PBMCs provided the cDNA or gDNA that served as material.

J lost 7 bases, V lost 0 bases, and 5 bases had no gene match. Germline V gives CDR1 MGHRA, CDR2 YSYEKL. The CDR3 is made up of 16 amino acids. Original data processing: Amplifying reference gene primers gave estimates of nucleated cell counts. TCRdb's table, derived via immunoSEQ multiplex PCR, lists solely in-frame clones and lacks some. V, J and clone size are taken as reported in that table, and D and trimming were inferred from the DNA itself. The sample contains roughly 60,000 clones, around 90% of which appear only once. The chain joins TRBV4-1 to TRBJ2-1; TRBD2 matches 11 bases. The sequence derives from a man aged 35-49 years with COVID-19, enrolled during active disease. The specimen sequenced was peripheral blood. The CDR3 here is CASSQDPSGGPNEQFF. The CDR3 DNA follows: TGCGCCAGCAGCCAAGATCCTAGCGGGGGGCCTAATGAGCAGTTCTTC.